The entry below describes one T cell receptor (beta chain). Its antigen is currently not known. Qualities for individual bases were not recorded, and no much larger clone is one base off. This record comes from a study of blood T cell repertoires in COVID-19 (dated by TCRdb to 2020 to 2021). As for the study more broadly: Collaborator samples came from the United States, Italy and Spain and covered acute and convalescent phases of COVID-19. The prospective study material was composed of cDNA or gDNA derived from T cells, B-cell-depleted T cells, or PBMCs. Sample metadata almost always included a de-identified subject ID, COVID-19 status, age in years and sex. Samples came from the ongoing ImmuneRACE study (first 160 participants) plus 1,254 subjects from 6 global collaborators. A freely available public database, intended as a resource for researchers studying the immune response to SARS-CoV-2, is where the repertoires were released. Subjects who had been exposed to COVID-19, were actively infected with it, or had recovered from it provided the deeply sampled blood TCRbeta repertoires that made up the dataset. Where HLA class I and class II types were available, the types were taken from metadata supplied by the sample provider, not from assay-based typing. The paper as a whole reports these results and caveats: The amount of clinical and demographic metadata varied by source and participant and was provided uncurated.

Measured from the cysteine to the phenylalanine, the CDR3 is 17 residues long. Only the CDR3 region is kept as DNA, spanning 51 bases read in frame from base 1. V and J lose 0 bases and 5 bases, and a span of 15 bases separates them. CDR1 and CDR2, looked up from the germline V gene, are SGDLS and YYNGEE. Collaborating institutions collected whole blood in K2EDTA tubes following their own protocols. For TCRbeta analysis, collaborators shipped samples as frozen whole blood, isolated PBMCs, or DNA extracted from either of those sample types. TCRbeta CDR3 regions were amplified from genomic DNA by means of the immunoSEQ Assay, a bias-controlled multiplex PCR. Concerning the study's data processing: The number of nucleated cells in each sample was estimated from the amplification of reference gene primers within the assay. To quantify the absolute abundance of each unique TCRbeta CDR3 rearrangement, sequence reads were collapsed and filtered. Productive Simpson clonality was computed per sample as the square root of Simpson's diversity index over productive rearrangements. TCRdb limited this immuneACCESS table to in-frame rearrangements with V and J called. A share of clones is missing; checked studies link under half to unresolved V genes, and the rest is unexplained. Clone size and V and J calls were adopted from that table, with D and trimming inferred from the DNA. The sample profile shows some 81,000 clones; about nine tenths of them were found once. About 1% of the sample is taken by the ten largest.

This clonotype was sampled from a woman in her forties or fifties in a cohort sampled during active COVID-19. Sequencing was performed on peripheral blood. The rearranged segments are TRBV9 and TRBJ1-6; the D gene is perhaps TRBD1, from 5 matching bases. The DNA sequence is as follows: TGTGCCAGCAGCGTAGGAGCACGGGGGGGAGATAATTCACCCCTCCACTTT. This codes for CASSVGARGGDNSPLHF.